This passage covers 27 T cell receptor beta chains from one sample sequenced in a study of blood T cell repertoires in COVID-19. Using immunoSEQ multiplex PCR, the repertoire was profiled, and TCRdb retains in-frame clones only, with some absent. The sample carries about 78,000 clones, roughly 88% recorded once. The sequenced material came from peripheral blood. Source of these receptors: a woman aged 50 to 65 in a cohort sampled during active COVID-19.

This chain joins TRBV15 and TRBJ1-2; D is unclear. Between the trimmed V and J ends, which lost 5 bases and 2 bases, there was a span of 12 bases. The CDR3 contains 14 residues. Germline assignment: CDR1 LNHNV and CDR2 YYDKDF (reference sequence). As DNA, the CDR3 is TGTGCCACCAGCGAGTCGGCGGCGAACTATGGCTACACCTTC. It encodes CATSESAANYGYTF.

The V call is TRBV3-1 (or the pseudogene TRBV3-2), the J call TRBJ1-1, with D unclear. The V end was cut by 4 bases, the J end by 1 base, with 7 bases between. This CDR3 is 13 amino acids long. CDR1 and CDR2 (germline): LGHDT, YNNKEL (reference sequence). CDR3 coding DNA: TGTGCCAGCAGCCGCTCAGAGAACACTGAAGCTTTCTTT. Its protein is CASSRSENTEAFF.

This chain connects TRBV7-8 to TRBJ2-3, with 7 bases lining up with TRBD1. The V gene end was trimmed by 3 bases and the J gene end by 2 bases; junction bases not matched to a gene: 8. Germline V gene sequence: CDR1 SGHVS, CDR2 FQNEAQ. The CDR3 is made up of 16 amino acids. DNA for the CDR3: TGTGCCAGCAGCTTGAGGACAGGACTTAACACAGATACGCAGTATTTT. This codes for CASSLRTGLNTDTQYF.

The chain employs TRBV5-1 and TRBJ1-1; unclear D gene. The CDR3 is made up of 12 amino acids. From germline, CDR1 is SGHRS and CDR2 YFSETQ. Between the trimmed V and J ends, which lost 4 bases and 6 bases, there was a span of 10 bases. The DNA of the CDR3 is TGCGCCAGCAGCGGTTCGTACTCTGAAGCTTTCTTT. It is translated as CASSGSYSEAFF.

CDR3 nucleotide sequence: TGTGCCAGCAGTTGGGGTCAGGGGTACGAGCAGTACTTC. This encodes CASSWGQGYEQYF. The chain employs TRBV6-6 and TRBJ2-7, with D possibly TRBD1 on 6 matching bases. Germline CDR1 MNHNY, CDR2 SVGAGI (reference sequence). V lost 4 bases to trimming and J lost 4 bases, with 11 bases between them. There are 13 residues in the CDR3.

This clone was detected a few times. The chain employs TRBV27 and TRBJ2-7, with D perhaps TRBD2 (5 bases). This CDR3 has 13 residues. The V and J ends lost 5 bases and 3 bases respectively, with 11 bases between them. CDR1 is MNHEY, CDR2 SMNVEV, per germline (reference sequence). For the CDR3, the DNA is TGTGCCAGCAGTCCGGATCGGGGCTACGAGCAGTACTTC. Translation gives CASSPDRGYEQYF.

This sequence joins TRBV6-5 and TRBJ1-5; D not resolved. The CDR3 runs to 13 residues. Trimming shortened V by 5 bases and J by 7 bases, and 12 bases separated the two germline ends. CDR1 MNHEY and CDR2 SVGAGI come from the germline V gene. This CDR3 is CASSLSPNQPQHF. The CDR3 DNA reads TGTGCCAGCAGTCTCTCACCTAACCAGCCCCAGCATTTT.

The J gene is TRBJ2-1, the V gene TRBV10-3, with 7 bases identical to TRBD2. This CDR3 is 18 amino acids long. Per the germline V gene, CDR1 is ENHRY and CDR2 is SYGVKD. Unmatched junction bases numbered 15, after V lost 3 bases and J lost 4 bases. In DNA, the CDR3 is TGTGCCATCAGTGACCAGGGAAGGGCGGGAGCGACATACAATGAGCAGTTCTTC. Its translation: CAISDQGRAGATYNEQFF.

The V and J genes are TRBV5-3 and TRBJ2-1; the match to TRBD1 covers 10 bases. TRBV5-3 is identified as an open reading frame with a role that is uncertain. V shed 5 bases, J shed 8 bases, and the junction held 13 bases outside the gene matches. The CDR3 runs to 16 residues. CDR3 in amino acids: CARRPHGTGDFDEQFF. The CDR3 DNA reads TGTGCCAGAAGGCCCCACGGGACAGGGGATTTCGATGAGCAGTTCTTC.

This clone was seen only once. The rearrangement joins TRBV27 to TRBJ1-1; D is possibly TRBD1 (6 bases). This CDR3 has 13 amino acids. Looked up from germline, CDR1 is MNHEY and CDR2 is SMNVEV (reference sequence). With 4 bases removed from V and 1 base from J, the gap between germline ends came to 7 bases. CDR3 protein: CASSWTANTEAFF. CDR3 nucleotide sequence: TGTGCCAGCAGTTGGACAGCGAACACTGAAGCTTTCTTT.

The rearrangement uses TRBV10-2 and TRBJ2-1; 10 bases line up with TRBD2. The CDR3 runs 12 residues. V lost 6 bases, J lost 9 bases, and 2 bases stayed unmatched. The germline CDR1 and CDR2 sequences are WSHSY and SAAADI. CDR3 nucleotides: TGCGCCAGCAGGACTAGCGGGCCTGAGCAGTTCTTC. The encoded protein is CASRTSGPEQFF.

The chain recombines TRBV24-1 with TRBJ2-1; 8 nucleotides line up with TRBD2. After removal of 3 bases from V and 9 bases from J, the junction contained 9 bases not matched to a gene. The CDR3 contains 15 residues. Germline-derived CDR1 and CDR2 are KGHDR and SFDVKD. CDR3 residues: CATSDEAGGSGEQFF. CDR3 sequence (DNA): TGTGCCACCAGTGATGAGGCGGGAGGTTCGGGTGAGCAGTTCTTC.

A note on this clone: The same CDR3 can be traced to other DNA sequences in this sample. This rearrangement joins TRBV3-1 (or the pseudogene TRBV3-2) to TRBJ1-6; TRBD1 might be the D (6 bases). The germline CDR1 and CDR2 sequences are LGHDT and YNNKEL (reference sequence). This CDR3 has 14 residues. Trimming removed 1 base at V and 10 bases at J, with 11 bases between. CDR3 residues: CASSQGGGRSPLHF. CDR3 bases: TGTGCCAGCAGCCAAGGGGGGGGGCGATCACCCCTCCACTTT.

The gene calls are TRBV27 and TRBJ2-1; TRBD2 aligns across 11 bases. With V trimmed by 8 bases and J by 1 base, 1 base remained unmatched. CDR3 length equals 14 residues. The germline V gene encodes CDR1 MNHEY and CDR2 SMNVEV (reference sequence). This CDR3 is CASGLAGSYNEQFF. The CDR3 DNA follows: TGTGCCAGCGGACTAGCGGGTTCCTACAATGAGCAGTTCTTC.

This chain joins TRBV7-8 and TRBJ2-1, with TRBD2 identical over 7 bases. Germline CDR1 and CDR2: SGHVS and FQNEAQ. The V and J ends lost 1 base and 2 bases, in that order; junction bases with no gene match: 11. The CDR3 length is 18 residues. This CDR3 reads CASSLVGEAGLTYNEQFF. The CDR3 coding sequence is TGTGCCAGCAGCTTAGTGGGGGAAGCGGGGCTAACCTACAATGAGCAGTTCTTC.

The chain combines TRBV28 with TRBJ2-1, with 9 positions matching TRBD2. The V and J ends lost 10 bases and 3 bases, in that order; junction bases with no gene match: 7. This CDR3 is 14 amino acids long. In germline, CDR1 is MDHEN, CDR2 SYDVKM. The CDR3 loop is CATETSGLYNEQFF. The CDR3 region has the DNA TGTGCCACCGAGACTAGCGGACTCTACAATGAGCAGTTCTTC. The full variable domain, with the rest looked up from reference TRBV28 and TRBJ2-1, is DVKVTQSSRYLVKRTGEKVFLECVQDMDHENMFWYRQDPGLGLRLIYFSYDVKMKEKGDIPEGYSVSREKKERFSLILESASTNQTSMYLCATETSGLYNEQFFGPGTRLTVL.

The V gene is TRBV18, the J gene TRBJ2-1; D call uncertain. Between the trimmed V and J ends, which lost 2 bases and 8 bases, there was a span of 16 bases. Germline V gene data show CDR1 as KGHSH and CDR2 as LQKENI. The CDR3 loop spans 15 amino acids. CDR3 sequence reads: CASSPNLQRPHEQFF. The CDR3 region has the DNA TGTGCCAGCTCACCAAACCTCCAGAGGCCGCATGAGCAGTTCTTC.

The V gene is TRBV28, the J gene TRBJ2-4; 7 bases agree with TRBD2. The CDR3 loop spans 14 amino acids. The germline V gene encodes CDR1 MDHEN and CDR2 SYDVKM. After removal of 10 bases from V and 4 bases from J, the junction contained 10 bases not matched to a gene. CDR3 amino acids: CATEGGGLKNIQYF. CDR3 sequence (DNA): TGTGCCACTGAAGGCGGGGGTCTAAAAAACATTCAGTACTTC.

V gene TRBV7-7 combines with J gene TRBJ2-2, with 14 bases that match TRBD2. Trimming took 2 bases from V and 2 from J; bases not matched to a gene: 4. The CDR3 spans 18 residues. Germline CDR1 and CDR2: SSHAT and FNYEAQ (reference sequence). CDR3 loop: CASSLWTSGRKNTGELFF. In nucleotides, the CDR3 is TGTGCCAGCAGCTTATGGACTAGCGGGAGGAAAAACACCGGGGAGCTGTTTTTT.

The chain links TRBV7-9 to TRBJ1-1; 7 bases fit TRBD1. The V gene's germline CDR1 is SEHNR and CDR2 FQNEAQ (reference sequence). The junction had 6 bases not matched to a gene; V was cut back by 4 bases and J by 1 base. The CDR3 loop spans 15 amino acids. In DNA, the CDR3 is TGTGCCAGCAGCTCTATGGGACAGAAGAACACTGAAGCTTTCTTT. This codes for CASSSMGQKNTEAFF.

The chain joins TRBV16 to TRBJ2-7, with D uncertain. The CDR3 runs 13 residues. V was trimmed by 2 bases and J by 7 bases, leaving 12 bases between them. The germline V gene encodes CDR1 KGHSY and CDR2 FQNENV. The CDR3 DNA reads as TGTGCCAGCAGCCAAACTACCCACGGGGAGCAGTACTTC. It translates to CASSQTTHGEQYF.

The chain recombines TRBV20-1 with TRBJ1-4; 7 bases fit TRBD1. Unmatched junction bases numbered 9, after V lost 3 bases and J lost 5 bases. The CDR3 covers 15 residues. The germline gives CDR1 DFQATT, CDR2 SNEGSKA (reference sequence). The CDR3, as DNA: TGCAGTGCTAGTGAAACAGGGGTAGAAAATGAAAAACTGTTTTTT. Its protein product is CSASETGVENEKLFF.

This sequence joins TRBV7-2 and TRBJ1-2; D may be TRBD1 (5 bases). The length of the CDR3 is 13 residues. V was shortened by 5 bases and J by 4 bases, with 11 bases between the two germline ends. CDR1 is SGHTA, CDR2 FQGNSA, per germline. The CDR3 is CASSPGEGYGYTF. The CDR3 DNA sequence: TGTGCCAGCAGCCCGGGGGAGGGCTATGGCTACACCTTC.

This chain connects TRBV3-1 (or the pseudogene TRBV3-2) to TRBJ2-3; 9 bases line up with TRBD1. Germline-derived CDR1 and CDR2 are LGHDT and YNNKEL (reference sequence). This CDR3 is 16 amino acids long. V was clipped by 2 bases and J by 3 bases; unmatched bases: 6. CDR3 in DNA: TGTGCCAGCAGCCAACTCCCGGGACAGGGAACAGATACGCAGTATTTT. It encodes CASSQLPGQGTDTQYF.

This sequence joins TRBV19 and TRBJ1-5, with a weak D call TRBD1 (6 bases). Trimming stripped 3 bases from V and 4 bases from J, with 10 bases between. Germline V gene sequence: CDR1 LNHDA, CDR2 SQIVND (reference sequence). CDR3 length equals 14 residues. The CDR3 spells CASSMGQGNQPQHF. Written as DNA, the CDR3 is TGTGCCAGTAGTATGGGGCAGGGGAATCAGCCCCAGCATTTT.

The chain recombines TRBV7-9 with TRBJ1-1; D gene unclear. The CDR3 runs to 13 residues. Germline V lookup: CDR1 SEHNR, CDR2 FQNEAQ (reference sequence). Trimming left V 7 bases short and J 2 bases short, with 11 bases between. This chain's CDR3 is CASIPRGNTEAFF. In DNA form, the CDR3 reads TGTGCCAGCATCCCCCGGGGAAACACTGAAGCTTTCTTT.

Only a few counts were recorded for this clone. The V and J genes are TRBV7-3 and TRBJ1-1, with 7 nucleotides matching TRBD1. V was pared by 8 bases and J by 3 bases, with 6 bases of the junction left unmatched. This CDR3 has 13 residues. Per germline, CDR1 SGHTA and CDR2 FQGTGA. The CDR3 nucleotides are TGTGCCAGCTCAGGGGGAGCCTACACTGAAGCTTTCTTT. Translating gives CASSGGAYTEAFF.